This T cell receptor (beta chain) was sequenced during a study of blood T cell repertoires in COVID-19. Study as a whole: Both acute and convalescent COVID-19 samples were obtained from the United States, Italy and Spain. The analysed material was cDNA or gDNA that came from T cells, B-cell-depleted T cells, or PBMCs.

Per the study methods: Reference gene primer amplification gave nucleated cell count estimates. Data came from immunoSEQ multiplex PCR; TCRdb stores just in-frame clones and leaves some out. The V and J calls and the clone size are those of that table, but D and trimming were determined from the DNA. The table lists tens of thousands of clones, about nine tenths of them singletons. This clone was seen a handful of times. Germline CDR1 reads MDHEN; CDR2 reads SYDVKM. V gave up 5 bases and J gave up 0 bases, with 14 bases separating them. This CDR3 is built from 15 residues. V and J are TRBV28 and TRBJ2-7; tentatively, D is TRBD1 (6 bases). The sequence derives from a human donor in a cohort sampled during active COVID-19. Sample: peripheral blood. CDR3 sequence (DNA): TGTGCCAGCAGTACATCCGGGACAAGCTCCTACGAGCAGTACTTC. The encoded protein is CASSTSGTSSYEQYF. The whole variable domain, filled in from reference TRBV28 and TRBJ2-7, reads DVKVTQSSRYLVKRTGEKVFLECVQDMDHENMFWYRQDPGLGLRLIYFSYDVKMKEKGDIPEGYSVSREKKERFSLILESASTNQTSMYLCASSTSGTSSYEQYFGPGTRLTVT.